Listed below are T cell receptor beta chains from one sample, sequenced in a study of naive and memory T cell subsets. MiXCR, run by TCRdb on the UMI-ligation and nested PCR reads, gives a single entry per CDR3 protein. This sample has 15,000 to 20,000 distinct CDR3 sequences; roughly 8.4% occur once, and the top ten carry more than 20%. The sample taken for sequencing was central memory CD8+ T cells from blood. These receptors came from a human donor in good health. CDR3s include the opening cysteine and the closing phenylalanine or tryptophan.

V	J	CDR3
TRBV4-2	TRBJ2-3	CASSPTGISTDTQYF
TRBV7-6	TRBJ2-7	CASSPMIDFAYEQYF
TRBV4-3	TRBJ2-1	CASSQEAASGYNEQFF
TRBV7-2	TRBJ1-2	CASSPDSGTAEYTF
TRBV2	TRBJ1-1	CASRGTPSEAFF
TRBV4-3	TRBJ1-1	CASSQDRGWGLGTEAFF
TRBV4-3	TRBJ2-6	CASSAPSGSSSGANVLTF
TRBV4-1	TRBJ2-2	CASSQVAGDFRGTGELFF
TRBV6-2/TRBV6-3	TRBJ2-1	CASSPDSPYNEQFF
TRBV6-4	TRBJ2-3	CASSDGSGASTDTQYF
TRBV24-1	TRBJ2-3	CATSEGTSGRALPTDTQYF
TRBV6-4	TRBJ2-1	CASSQDREASEQFF
TRBV7-8	TRBJ1-2	CASSLGGYGYTF
TRBV29-1	TRBJ2-3	CSVEGSLATDTQYF
TRBV7-3	TRBJ2-7	CASTQLSDEQYF